Listed here are 30 T cell receptor beta chains from one sample, sequenced in a study of PD-1 blockade in classical Hodgkin lymphoma. Every patient had relapsed following autologous stem cell transplantation, and cohorts differed in brentuximab vedotin exposure. This table comes from immunoSEQ multiplex PCR, and its TCRdb copy is limited to in-frame clones, with some not included. The sample contains 75,000 to 100,000 clones, around 80% of which appear only once. This sample comprised peripheral blood mononuclear cells (PBMCs), obtained at baseline. These receptors all come from a human donor with classical Hodgkin lymphoma.

This chain links TRBV7-3 with TRBJ2-3; 9 bases align to TRBD1. The CDR3 covers 16 residues. V dropped 0 bases and J dropped 6; count of bases not matched to a gene: 7. Looked up from germline, CDR1 is SGHTA and CDR2 is FQGTGA. The CDR3 sequence is CASSLTLGQGFDTQYF. CDR3 sequence (DNA): TGTGCCAGCAGCTTAACTTTGGGACAGGGTTTTGATACGCAGTATTTT.

J is TRBJ2-7 and V is TRBV4-2; D is ambiguous. This CDR3 has 16 amino acids. Trimming removed 0 bases from V and 5 bases from J, with 17 bases in between. Germline V gene sequence: CDR1 LGHNA, CDR2 YNFKEQ. CDR3 DNA: TGTGCCAGCAGCCAAGATCAAGCGAACTCAAAGAACGAGCAGTACTTC. Translation gives CASSQDQANSKNEQYF.

The chain joins TRBV7-2 to TRBJ2-2; 11 bases are shared with TRBD1. This CDR3 contains 16 residues. V lost 3 bases and J lost 6; bases outside the gene matches: 6. CDR1 SGHTA and CDR2 FQGNSA come from the germline V gene. CDR3 nucleotide sequence: TGTGCCAGCAGCTTCTCCGGGACAGGGGGACCCGGGGAGCTGTTTTTT. This sequence encodes CASSFSGTGGPGELFF.

The J gene is TRBJ2-7, the V gene TRBV28; the match to TRBD2 covers 7 bases. Germline values: CDR1 MDHEN, CDR2 SYDVKM. The V segment lost 6 bases and the J segment 4 bases; nucleotides outside the gene matches: 6. The CDR3 has 13 residues. CDR3 sequence: CASRFGLGYEQYF. The DNA for the CDR3 is TGTGCCAGCAGGTTTGGACTAGGATACGAGCAGTACTTC.

The chain links TRBV5-1 to TRBJ2-7; 7 bases match TRBD2. V lost 0 bases, J lost 2 bases, and 5 bases stayed unmatched. The V gene's germline CDR1 is SGHRS and CDR2 YFSETQ. The length of the CDR3 is 15 residues. CDR3 bases: TGCGCCAGCAGCTTGGGAGCTAGCGGTCCCTACGAGCAGTACTTC. It codes for CASSLGASGPYEQYF.

V and J are TRBV10-3 and TRBJ1-5; D ambiguous. The CDR3 contains 15 residues. From germline, CDR1 is ENHRY and CDR2 SYGVKD. The V end was cut by 2 bases, the J end by 4 bases, with 12 bases between. DNA of the CDR3: TGTGCCATCAGTGAGAGTCGGGGAGGGAATCAGCCCCAGCATTTT. Translated: CAISESRGGNQPQHF.

The rearrangement links TRBV5-1 to TRBJ2-3; the D gene is possibly TRBD1 (6 bases). The germline gives CDR1 SGHRS, CDR2 YFSETQ. This CDR3 comprises 16 residues. Trimming cost V 3 bases and J 0 bases, with 14 bases left between them. The CDR3 region is CASSSQGRRSTDTQYF. Here the CDR3 DNA reads TGCGCCAGCAGCTCCCAGGGGCGGCGAAGCACAGATACGCAGTATTTT.

The J gene is TRBJ2-2, the V gene TRBV7-2, with D possibly matching TRBD1 (6 bases). The CDR3 runs 14 residues. Trimming took off 5 bases at V and 4 bases at J, with 11 bases between the two ends. Germline V gives CDR1 SGHTA, CDR2 FQGNSA. The CDR3, as DNA: TGTGCCAGCAGCCGAGACAGGTCCACCGGGGAGCTGTTTTTT. It specifies CASSRDRSTGELFF.

The chain joins TRBV5-1 to TRBJ2-7; D may be TRBD1 (6 bases). Per germline, CDR1 SGHRS and CDR2 YFSETQ. The length of the CDR3 is 14 residues. V was shortened by 4 bases and J by 3 bases, with 14 bases between the two germline ends. The CDR3 DNA reads as TGCGCCAGCAGCCAGGACAGAATTAACTACGAGCAGTACTTC. It translates to CASSQDRINYEQYF.

This clone showed up just a few times. The chain has TRBV15 and TRBJ2-1; weak D call: TRBD2 (6 bases). CDR3 size: 14 residues. Germline V gene sequence: CDR1 LNHNV, CDR2 YYDKDF (reference sequence). V was pared by 4 bases and J by 8 bases, with 15 bases between. The chain's CDR3 is CATSTRDSWHEQFF. The CDR3 nucleotides read TGTGCCACCAGCACCCGGGACTCCTGGCATGAGCAGTTCTTC.

In its sample, this clone was seen a few times. The rearrangement links TRBV5-4 to TRBJ2-7; a weak D match, TRBD1 (6 bases). Germline lookup yields CDR1 SGHNT and CDR2 YYREEE (reference sequence). The CDR3 extends over 13 amino acids. V dropped 9 bases and J dropped 3 bases, with 16 bases sitting between them. CDR3 in DNA: TGTGCCATGGGGGACAAGGCACTCTACGAGCAGTACTTC. Translation gives CAMGDKALYEQYF.

V and J are TRBV19 and TRBJ1-2; D gene ambiguous. Between the trimmed V and J ends, which lost 3 bases and 2 bases, there was a span of 16 bases. CDR1 is LNHDA and CDR2 is SQIVND in the germline V gene (reference sequence). This CDR3 has 16 amino acids. The DNA for the CDR3 is TGTGCCAGTAGTATGGGCTGGTTCGAGGCGAACTATGGCTACACCTTC. Translating gives CASSMGWFEANYGYTF.

This chain joins TRBV6-5 and TRBJ2-7; tentative D call: TRBD2 (5 bases). Germline values: CDR1 MNHEY, CDR2 SVGAGI. V gave up 6 bases and J gave up 6 bases, with 12 bases separating them. The CDR3 totals 12 residues. In DNA form, the CDR3 reads TGTGCCAGCAGCACGAGGGCGGCCGAGCAGTACTTC. Translated, it gives CASSTRAAEQYF.

The chain combines TRBV9 with TRBJ2-1; D is uncertain. The CDR3 runs to 17 residues. Germline V gives CDR1 SGDLS, CDR2 YYNGEE. V was shortened by 4 bases and J by 0 bases, with 17 bases between the two germline ends. CDR3 protein: CASSPRVSLSSYNEQFF. CDR3 sequence (DNA): TGTGCCAGCAGCCCTAGAGTTAGTTTGAGCTCCTACAATGAGCAGTTCTTC.

The chain is built from TRBV5-1 and TRBJ1-2, with TRBD1 as a possible D gene (6 bases). In germline, CDR1 is SGHRS, CDR2 YFSETQ. CDR3 length: 13 residues. The V and J ends lost 4 bases and 3 bases respectively, with 10 bases between them. CDR3 sequence (DNA): TGCGCCAGCAGCCCCGGGGGCTACTATGGCTACACCTTC. Amino acids: CASSPGGYYGYTF.

CDR3 sequence reads: CASSHTSANTGELFF. The CDR3 DNA reads TGTGCCAGCAGCCATACTAGCGCGAACACCGGGGAGCTGTTTTTT. The chain is built from TRBV9 and TRBJ2-2; 7 bases align to TRBD2. CDR1 and CDR2 from the germline V gene are SGDLS and YYNGEE. This CDR3 contains 15 residues. The J segment lost 0 bases and the V segment lost 4 bases, leaving 3 bases of the junction unmatched.

The rearrangement joins TRBV7-8 to TRBJ2-1; 10 nucleotides align to TRBD2. The trim removed 5 bases at V and 0 bases at J, leaving 7 bases unmatched. Germline V CDR1 and CDR2: SGHVS, FQNEAQ. The CDR3 is 17 amino acids. The CDR3 coding sequence is TGTGCCAGCAGCCAACTAGCGGGATTACTCTCCTACAATGAGCAGTTCTTC. Protein: CASSQLAGLLSYNEQFF.

The rearrangement joins TRBV6-4 to TRBJ2-7, with D perhaps TRBD2 (5 bases). V lost 11 bases and J lost 2, with 13 bases in between. This CDR3 comprises 12 residues. Germline CDR1 MRHNA, CDR2 SNTAGT. CDR3 residues: CAGGPKAYEQYF. The CDR3 nucleotides read TGTGCCGGAGGTCCTAAAGCCTACGAGCAGTACTTC.

V is TRBV7-3 and J is TRBJ2-2; TRBD1 matches 9 bases. There are 15 residues in the CDR3. J lost 7 bases, V lost 5 bases, and 8 bases had no gene match. Germline CDR1 is SGHTA and CDR2 is FQGTGA. CDR3 loop: CASSRMGQGSGELFF. CDR3 in DNA: TGTGCCAGCAGCCGCATGGGACAGGGAAGCGGGGAGCTGTTTTTT.

This chain connects TRBV9 to TRBJ1-3, with D possibly matching TRBD1 (5 bases). The germline gives CDR1 SGDLS, CDR2 YYNGEE. This CDR3 spans 14 amino acids. Trimming removed 0 bases from V and 4 bases from J, with 8 bases in between. The CDR3 DNA follows: TGTGCCAGCAGCGTAGACAGGCTCGGAAACACCATATATTTT. It specifies CASSVDRLGNTIYF.

This CDR3 reads CASSPDRLSGNTIYF. CDR3 coding DNA: TGTGCCAGCAGCCCCGACAGGCTCTCTGGAAACACCATATATTTT. The chain carries TRBV7-2 and TRBJ1-3, with a weak D call TRBD1 (6 bases). Germline values: CDR1 SGHTA, CDR2 FQGNSA. The V and J ends lost 5 bases and 0 bases respectively, with 11 bases between them. The length of the CDR3 is 15 residues. Using reference TRBV7-2 and TRBJ1-3 for the parts outside the CDR3, the full variable domain is GAGVSQSPSNKVTEKGKDVELRCDPISGHTALYWYRQSLGQGLEFLIYFQGNSAPDKSGLPSDRFSAERTGGSVSTLTIQRTQQEDSAVYLCASSPDRLSGNTIYFGEGSWLTVV.

The chain is built from TRBV29-1 and TRBJ1-3, with 8 bases matching TRBD1. Per germline, CDR1 SQVTM and CDR2 ANQGSEA. The CDR3 has 15 amino acids. The junction had 7 bases not matched to a gene; V was cut back by 6 bases and J by 0 bases. CDR3 residues: CSVIRTGSSGNTIYF. The CDR3 DNA is TGCAGCGTCATCAGGACAGGGAGCTCTGGAAACACCATATATTTT. Full variable domain (rest looked up from reference TRBV29-1 and TRBJ1-3): SAVISQKPSRDICQRGTSLTIQCQVDSQVTMMFWYRQQPGQSLTLIATANQGSEATYESGFVIDKFPISRPNLTFSTLTVSNMSPEDSSIYLCSVIRTGSSGNTIYFGEGSWLTVV.

This clone was observed a few times. The rearrangement links TRBV4-1 to TRBJ1-2, with D perhaps TRBD1 (6 bases). CDR3 size: 15 residues. Germline V lookup: CDR1 MGHRA, CDR2 YSYEKL. Trimming pared 4 bases from V and 2 bases from J, leaving 14 bases between. CDR3 nucleotide sequence: TGCGCCAGCAGCCCCCCGACAGGCGACAACTATGGCTACACCTTC. Protein sequence: CASSPPTGDNYGYTF.

The chain couples TRBV27 to TRBJ2-1; TRBD1 matches 7 bases. The CDR3 has 19 amino acids. J gave up 3 bases and V 4 bases, and 18 bases lay outside the gene matches. Per germline, CDR1 MNHEY and CDR2 SMNVEV (reference sequence). The CDR3 nucleotides read TGTGCCAGCAGTTCACGGAACCTGACAGGGACAAATTTCTACAATGAGCAGTTCTTC. Protein sequence: CASSSRNLTGTNFYNEQFF.

The chain combines TRBV10-3 with TRBJ2-5; tentative D call: TRBD2 (5 bases). The V gene's germline CDR1 is ENHRY and CDR2 SYGVKD. CDR3 length: 13 residues. V gave up 0 bases and J gave up 3 bases, with 5 bases separating them. In DNA form, the CDR3 reads TGTGCCATCAGTGAGTCCGGGGAAGAGACCCAGTACTTC. Protein product: CAISESGEETQYF.

The chain uses TRBV19 and TRBJ2-2, with 9 bases lining up with TRBD2. Losses at the gene ends were 7 bases for V and 4 bases for J; bases not matched to a gene: 10. CDR1 and CDR2 (germline): LNHDA, SQIVND (reference sequence). The CDR3 runs to 16 residues. The CDR3 region has the DNA TGTGCCAGTACCACTATCGGCGGGGGGGGCACCGGGGAGCTGTTTTTT. It codes for CASTTIGGGGTGELFF.

The V call is TRBV28, the J call TRBJ2-1; D call uncertain. Germline V gives CDR1 MDHEN, CDR2 SYDVKM. The V end lost 0 bases, the J end lost 0 bases, and 6 bases lay between the germline ends. The CDR3 length is 15 residues. CDR3 DNA sequence: TGTGCCAGCAGTTTATGGAGGAGCTCCTACAATGAGCAGTTCTTC. Amino acid sequence: CASSLWRSSYNEQFF.

This sequence joins TRBV28 and TRBJ2-3; 11 bases are a match to TRBD2. Losses at the gene ends were 8 bases for V and 2 bases for J; bases not matched to a gene: 6. This CDR3 region has 15 residues. Germline CDR1 MDHEN, CDR2 SYDVKM. The CDR3 DNA reads TGTGCCAGCGTCATAGCGGGAGGGCTCACAGATACGCAGTATTTT. Its translation is CASVIAGGLTDTQYF.

This clone was seen only once. CDR3 region: CASSFSQGIGNEQFF. The CDR3 bases are TGCGCCAGCAGCTTTTCCCAGGGGATCGGGAATGAGCAGTTCTTC. The V and J genes are TRBV5-1 and TRBJ2-1, with a tentative D call TRBD1 (6 bases). Deletions cut 2 bases from V and 7 bases from J, with 16 bases between. The CDR3 sequence is 15 residues long. Germline CDR1 SGHRS, CDR2 YFSETQ. Drawing the rest from reference TRBV5-1 and TRBJ2-1, the complete variable domain is KAGVTQTPRYLIKTRGQQVTLSCSPISGHRSVSWYQQTPGQGLQFLFEYFSETQRNKGNFPGRFSGRQFSNSRSEMNVSTLELGDSALYLCASSFSQGIGNEQFFGPGTRLTVL.

This clone appeared a few times. The chain carries TRBV5-1 and TRBJ2-2; a possible D gene is TRBD2 (6 bases). The ends were cut back, 1 base at V and 6 bases at J, with 10 bases in the middle. Per germline, CDR1 SGHRS and CDR2 YFSETQ. CDR3 length: 14 amino acids. CDR3 amino acids: CASSLTTRSGELFF. CDR3 nucleotides: TGCGCCAGCAGCTTGACGACTAGATCCGGGGAGCTGTTTTTT.